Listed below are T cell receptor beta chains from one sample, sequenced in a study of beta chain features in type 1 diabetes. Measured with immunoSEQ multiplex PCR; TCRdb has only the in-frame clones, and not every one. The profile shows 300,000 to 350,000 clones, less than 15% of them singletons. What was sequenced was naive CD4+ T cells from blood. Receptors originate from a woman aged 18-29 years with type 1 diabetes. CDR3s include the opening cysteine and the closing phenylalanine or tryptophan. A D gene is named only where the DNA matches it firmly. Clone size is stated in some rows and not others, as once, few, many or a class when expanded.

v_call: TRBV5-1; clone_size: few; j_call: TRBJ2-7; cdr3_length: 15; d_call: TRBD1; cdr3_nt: TGCGCCAGCAGCTCGCCGGGACAGGGTATCTACGAGCAGTACTTC; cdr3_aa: CASSSPGQGIYEQYF
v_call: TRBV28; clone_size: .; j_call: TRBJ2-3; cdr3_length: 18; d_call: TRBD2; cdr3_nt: TGTGCCAGCAGTTCTAGGGCCGGGACTAGCGGTCGCACAGATACGCAGTATTTT; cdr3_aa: CASSSRAGTSGRTDTQYF
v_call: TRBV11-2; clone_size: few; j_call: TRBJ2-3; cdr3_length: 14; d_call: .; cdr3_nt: TGTGCCAGCAGCGTACAGGGTAGGACAGATACGCAGTATTTT; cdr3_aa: CASSVQGRTDTQYF
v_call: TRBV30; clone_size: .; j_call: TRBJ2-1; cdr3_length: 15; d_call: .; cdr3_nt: TGTGCCTGGAGTGTATGGTCTAACTCCTACAATGAGCAGTTCTTC; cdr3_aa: CAWSVWSNSYNEQFF
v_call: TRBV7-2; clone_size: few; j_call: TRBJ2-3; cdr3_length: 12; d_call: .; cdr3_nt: TGTGCCAGCACCCTTAGCACAGATACGCAGTATTTT; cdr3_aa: CASTLSTDTQYF
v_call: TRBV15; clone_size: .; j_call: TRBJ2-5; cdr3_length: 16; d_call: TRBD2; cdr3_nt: TGTGCCACCAGCGGCGGGACTAGCGGGAGCCACGAGACCCAGTACTTC; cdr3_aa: CATSGGTSGSHETQYF
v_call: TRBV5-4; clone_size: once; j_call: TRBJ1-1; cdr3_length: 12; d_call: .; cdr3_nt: TGTGCCAGCAGCCTAGACGGTTTTGAAGCTTTCTTT; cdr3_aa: CASSLDGFEAFF
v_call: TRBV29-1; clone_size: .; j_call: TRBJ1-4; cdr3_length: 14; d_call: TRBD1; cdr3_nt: TGCAGTGCCTCTGCGGGACAGATTAATGAAAAACTGTTTTTT; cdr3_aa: CSASAGQINEKLFF
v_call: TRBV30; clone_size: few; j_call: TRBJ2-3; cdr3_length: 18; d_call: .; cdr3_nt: TGTGCCTGGAGTGTTTTGGCAGCCAAGCGGGCTTACACAGATACGCAGTATTTT; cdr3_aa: CAWSVLAAKRAYTDTQYF
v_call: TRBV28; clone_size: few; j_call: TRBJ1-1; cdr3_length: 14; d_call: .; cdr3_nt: TGTGCCAGCAGTTCCTCGACACCAAACACTGAAGCTTTCTTT; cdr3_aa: CASSSSTPNTEAFF
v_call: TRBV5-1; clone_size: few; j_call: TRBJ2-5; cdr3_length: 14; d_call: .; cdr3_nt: TGCGCCAGCAGCTTGGCCAGTCGGGGGGAGACCCAGTACTTC; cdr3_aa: CASSLASRGETQYF
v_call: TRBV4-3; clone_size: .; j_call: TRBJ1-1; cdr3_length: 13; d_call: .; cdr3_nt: TGCGCCAGCAGCCAGGGGCGAAACACTGAAGCTTTCTTT; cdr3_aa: CASSQGRNTEAFF
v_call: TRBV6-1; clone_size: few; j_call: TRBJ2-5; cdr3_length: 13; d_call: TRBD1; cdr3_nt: TGTGCCAGCGCGGACAGGGCCATTGAGACCCAGTACTTC; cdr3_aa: CASADRAIETQYF
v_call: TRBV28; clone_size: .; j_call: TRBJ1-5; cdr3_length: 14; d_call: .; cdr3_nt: TGTGCCAGCAGTTTGATACAGGGCGGTCAGCCCCAGCATTTT; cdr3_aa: CASSLIQGGQPQHF
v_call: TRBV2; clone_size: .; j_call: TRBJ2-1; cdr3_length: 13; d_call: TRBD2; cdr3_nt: TGTGCCAAAGCGGGACTGAGCACCAATGAGCAGTTCTTC; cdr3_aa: CAKAGLSTNEQFF
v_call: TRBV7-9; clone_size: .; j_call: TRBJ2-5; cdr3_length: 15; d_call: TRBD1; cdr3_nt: TGTGCCAGCAGCAAGGGACAGGGGTGGTACGAGACCCAGTACTTC; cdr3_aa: CASSKGQGWYETQYF
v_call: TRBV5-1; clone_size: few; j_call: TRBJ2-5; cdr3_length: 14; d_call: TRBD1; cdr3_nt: TGCGCCAGCAGCCTCCGGGACAGACAAGAGACCCAGTACTTC; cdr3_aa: CASSLRDRQETQYF
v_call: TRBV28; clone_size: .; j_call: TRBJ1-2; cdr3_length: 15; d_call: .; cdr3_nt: TGTGCCAGCAGTTTCGGTGGACTTTCTAACTATGGCTACACCTTC; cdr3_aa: CASSFGGLSNYGYTF
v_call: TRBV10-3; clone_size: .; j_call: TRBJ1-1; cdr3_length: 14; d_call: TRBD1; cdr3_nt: TGTGCCATCAAAGGACAGGGGGGGAACACTGAAGCTTTCTTT; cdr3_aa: CAIKGQGGNTEAFF
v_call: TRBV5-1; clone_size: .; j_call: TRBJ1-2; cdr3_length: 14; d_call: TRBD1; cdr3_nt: TGCGCCAGCAGCTCCGGGACAGGGAACTATGGCTACACCTTC; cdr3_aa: CASSSGTGNYGYTF
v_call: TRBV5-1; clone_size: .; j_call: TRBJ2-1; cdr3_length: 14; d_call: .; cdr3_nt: TGCGCCAGCAGCTTGGACTCCAGCGGCAATGAGCAGTTCTTC; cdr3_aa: CASSLDSSGNEQFF
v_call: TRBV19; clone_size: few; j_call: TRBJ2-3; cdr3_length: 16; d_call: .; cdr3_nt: TGTGCCAGTAGTTCCCCGGCGGTCGGGAGCACAGATACGCAGTATTTT; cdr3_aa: CASSSPAVGSTDTQYF
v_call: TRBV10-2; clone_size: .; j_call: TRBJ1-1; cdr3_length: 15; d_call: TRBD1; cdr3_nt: TGCGCCAGCAGAATCCAGGGGGCGATGAACACTGAAGCTTTCTTT; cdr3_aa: CASRIQGAMNTEAFF
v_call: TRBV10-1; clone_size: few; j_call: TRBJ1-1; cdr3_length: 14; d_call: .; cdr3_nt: TGCGCCAGCAGCGGGACACCTTTGGGCACTGAAGCTTTCTTT; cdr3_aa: CASSGTPLGTEAFF
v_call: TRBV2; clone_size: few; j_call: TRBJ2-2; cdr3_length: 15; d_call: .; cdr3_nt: TGTGCCAGCAGCTGGGGGGGGCTAGCGGCCGGGGAGCTGTTTTTT; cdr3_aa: CASSWGGLAAGELFF
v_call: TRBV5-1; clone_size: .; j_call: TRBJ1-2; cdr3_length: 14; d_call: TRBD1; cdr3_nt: TGCGCCAGCAGCTTGACGGGACAGGGAAATGGCTACACCTTC; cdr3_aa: CASSLTGQGNGYTF
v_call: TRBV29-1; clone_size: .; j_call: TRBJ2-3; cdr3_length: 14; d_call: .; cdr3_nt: TGCAGCGTTGAAGGACTTCTTATCACAGATACGCAGTATTTT; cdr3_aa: CSVEGLLITDTQYF
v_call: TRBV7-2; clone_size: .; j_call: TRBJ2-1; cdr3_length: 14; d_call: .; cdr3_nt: TGTGCCAGCAGCCACCCTGGGGCTGGGGCTGAGCAGTTCTTC; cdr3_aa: CASSHPGAGAEQFF
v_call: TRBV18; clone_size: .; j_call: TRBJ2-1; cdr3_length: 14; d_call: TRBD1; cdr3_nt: TGTGCCAGCTCAGACAGGGGCGGCTACAATGAGCAGTTCTTC; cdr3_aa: CASSDRGGYNEQFF
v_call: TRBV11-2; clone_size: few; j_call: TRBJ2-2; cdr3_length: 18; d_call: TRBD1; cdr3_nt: TGTGCCAGCAGCCATCTGACAGGGGGCGCTGCGAACACCGGGGAGCTGTTTTTT; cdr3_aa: CASSHLTGGAANTGELFF
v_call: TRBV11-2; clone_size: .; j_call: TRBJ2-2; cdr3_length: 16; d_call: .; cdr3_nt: TGTGCCAGCAGCTTAGATCCCCAGGGTTTCACCGGGGAGCTGTTTTTT; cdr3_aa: CASSLDPQGFTGELFF
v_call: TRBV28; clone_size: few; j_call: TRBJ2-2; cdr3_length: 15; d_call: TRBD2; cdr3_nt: TGTGCCAGCGGGAGCGGGAGGGCACGAACCGGGGAGCTGTTTTTT; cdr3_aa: CASGSGRARTGELFF
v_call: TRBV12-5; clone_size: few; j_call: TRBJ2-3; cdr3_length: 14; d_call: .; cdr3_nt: TGTGCTAGTGGTTTGGTCCCCATCGGTGATACGCAGTATTTT; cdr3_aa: CASGLVPIGDTQYF
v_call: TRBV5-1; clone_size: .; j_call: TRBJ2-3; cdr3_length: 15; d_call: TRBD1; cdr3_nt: TGCGCCAGCAGCTCGGGGACAGTTAGCACAGATACGCAGTATTTT; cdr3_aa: CASSSGTVSTDTQYF
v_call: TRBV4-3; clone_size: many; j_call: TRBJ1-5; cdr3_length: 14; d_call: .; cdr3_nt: TGCGCCAGCAGCCGCCAACTTGTCCGGGAGCCCCAGCATTTT; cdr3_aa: CASSRQLVREPQHF
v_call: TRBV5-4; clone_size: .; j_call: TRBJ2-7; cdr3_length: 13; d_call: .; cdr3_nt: TGTGCCAGCAGGAAAACAGACGCCTACGAGCAGTACTTC; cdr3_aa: CASRKTDAYEQYF
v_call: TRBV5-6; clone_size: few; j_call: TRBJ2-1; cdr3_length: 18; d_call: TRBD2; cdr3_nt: TGTGCCAGCAGCTCGGGACTAGCGGGAGTAAGGGGCTACAATGAGCAGTTCTTC; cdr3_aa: CASSSGLAGVRGYNEQFF
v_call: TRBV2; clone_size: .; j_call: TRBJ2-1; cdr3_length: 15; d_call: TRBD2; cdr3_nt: TGTGCCACCCAAGCCGGGACTAGCGGGTCCGTGGGGCAGTTCTTC; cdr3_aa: CATQAGTSGSVGQFF
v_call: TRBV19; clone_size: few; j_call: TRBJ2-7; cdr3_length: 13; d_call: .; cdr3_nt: TGTGCCAGTAGTGACGGGATCAAGTACGAGCAGTACTTC; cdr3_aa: CASSDGIKYEQYF
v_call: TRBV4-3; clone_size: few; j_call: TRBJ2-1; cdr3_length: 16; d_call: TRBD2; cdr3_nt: TGCGCCAGCAGCCCCGGACTAGCGGGAGGGCCCTATGAGCAGTTCTTC; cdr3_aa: CASSPGLAGGPYEQFF
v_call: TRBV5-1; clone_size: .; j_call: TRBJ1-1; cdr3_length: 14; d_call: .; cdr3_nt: TGCGCCAGCAGCTTACAGGCGATGAACACTGAAGCTTTCTTT; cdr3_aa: CASSLQAMNTEAFF
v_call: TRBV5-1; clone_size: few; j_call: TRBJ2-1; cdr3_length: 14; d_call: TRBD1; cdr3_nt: TGCGCCAGCAGCTCGGGACAGACGGGGAATGAGCAGTTCTTC; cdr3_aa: CASSSGQTGNEQFF